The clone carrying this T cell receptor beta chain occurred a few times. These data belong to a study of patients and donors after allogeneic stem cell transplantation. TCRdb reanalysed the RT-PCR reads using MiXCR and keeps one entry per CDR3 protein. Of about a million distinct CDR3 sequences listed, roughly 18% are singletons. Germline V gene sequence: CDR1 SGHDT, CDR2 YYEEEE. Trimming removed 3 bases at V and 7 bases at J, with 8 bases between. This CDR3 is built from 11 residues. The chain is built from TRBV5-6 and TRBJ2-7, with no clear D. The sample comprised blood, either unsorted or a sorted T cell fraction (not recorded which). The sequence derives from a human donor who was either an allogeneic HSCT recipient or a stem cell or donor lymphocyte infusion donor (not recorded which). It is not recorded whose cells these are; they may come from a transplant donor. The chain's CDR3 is CASSSAREQYF. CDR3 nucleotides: TGTGCCAGCAGCTCCGCCCGGGAGCAGTACTTC.